Sequencing of this T cell receptor (beta chain) was carried out in a study of OX40 agonist ivuxolimab in advanced cancers. As for the study in general: Of mixed ages from 23 to 79 and averaging around 60 years, the group was 65% to 85% male. Treatment received earlier with anti-PD-1, anti-PD-L1 or anti-CTLA-4 agents was allowed, and 40% had some.

Sequenced by immunoSEQ multiplex PCR; TCRdb stores in-frame clones only, minus some. Of tens of thousands of clones listed, roughly 90% are singletons. Blood specimens came from baseline, cycle 4 day 1, and cycle 7 day 1. With 6 bases clipped from V and 1 base from J, the junction kept 10 bases outside the gene matches. Germline assignment: CDR1 SNHLY and CDR2 FYNNEI. The length of the CDR3 is 18 residues. Sequencing used CD4+ or CD8+ T cells sorted from blood, obtained in a trial of the OX40 agonist ivuxolimab. The receptor's source is an adult with an advanced solid tumor such as melanoma, head and neck, liver or kidney cancer. The V and J genes are TRBV2 and TRBJ1-4; 11 positions agree with TRBD1. The CDR3 sequence: CASRAGQGAFVTNEKLFF. The CDR3 DNA sequence: TGTGCCAGCAGGGCCGGACAGGGGGCGTTTGTAACTAATGAAAAACTGTTTTTT.